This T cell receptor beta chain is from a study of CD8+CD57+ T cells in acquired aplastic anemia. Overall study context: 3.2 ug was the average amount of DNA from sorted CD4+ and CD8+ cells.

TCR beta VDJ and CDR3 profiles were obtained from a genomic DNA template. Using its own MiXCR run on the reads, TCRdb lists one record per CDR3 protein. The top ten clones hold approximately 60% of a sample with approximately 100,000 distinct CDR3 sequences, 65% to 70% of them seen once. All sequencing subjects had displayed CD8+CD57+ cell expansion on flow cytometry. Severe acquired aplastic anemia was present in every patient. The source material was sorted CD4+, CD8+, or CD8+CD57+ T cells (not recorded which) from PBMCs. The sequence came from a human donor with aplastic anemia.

CDR3 bases: TGCAGCGTTGGATATGGCTTCTACACAGATACGCAGTATTTT. Protein product: CSVGYGFYTDTQYF. The chain combines TRBV29-1 with TRBJ2-3; D not certain. The CDR3 totals 14 residues. CDR1 SQVTM and CDR2 ANQGSEA come from the germline V gene. Trimming took off 4 bases at V and 2 bases at J, with 13 bases between the two ends.